This T cell receptor beta chain was retrieved from a study of T cells after yellow fever vaccination. Across the whole study: Preparation used SMART-Seq v4 Ultra Low Input for the low-cell-number fractions.

Per the germline V gene, CDR1 is KGHDR and CDR2 is SFDVKD. With V trimmed by 3 bases and J by 1 base, 3 bases remained unmatched. The CDR3 length is 16 residues. Findings and limits, study-wide: FACS-sorted repertoires could contain abundant clonotypes contaminating from the bulk population.

A note on this clonotype: Antigen: not known.

TCRdb used MiXCR to reprocess the 5' RACE reads, holding one entry per CDR3 protein. The data hold under 300,000 distinct CDR3 sequences, with 6.9% observed a single time. The chain couples TRBV24-1 to TRBJ2-1, with 9 nucleotides matching TRBD2. This TCR came from a young man who received the YFV17D yellow fever vaccine. The sequences come from CD4+ T cells sorted from PBMCs, collected 15 days after the yellow fever booster vaccination. The CDR3 DNA is TGTGCCACCAGTGATAATAGCGGGAGTTCCTACAATGAGCAGTTCTTC. This translates into CATSDNSGSSYNEQFF.